This TCR beta chain was obtained from a study of cytomegalovirus exposure and HLA in healthy donors. Whole-study results and caveats: Per published reports, the classifier diagnosed cytomegalovirus status with high specificity and sensitivity. The investigators catalogued 164 TCR beta chains as cytomegalovirus-associated.

TCRdb's copy holds only in-frame clones and misses some; the assay was immunoSEQ multiplex PCR. Of about 240,000 clones in the sample, around 86% are singletons; the top ten hold roughly 1.2%. The germline V and J ends were trimmed by 0 bases and 1 base, with 10 bases remaining between them. Per germline, CDR1 SGHRS and CDR2 YFSETQ. There are 15 residues in the CDR3. About this clone itself: Antigen specificity is unknown.

The chain carries TRBV5-1 and TRBJ1-2; D ambiguous. The origin of this receptor is a woman between 25 and 40 years old in good health and CMV-seropositive. Sequencing was done on a sample of PBMCs. CDR3 residues: CASSLGAGNNYGYTF. In DNA, the CDR3 is TGCGCCAGCAGCTTGGGTGCGGGGAATAACTATGGCTACACCTTC. The full variable domain, completed using reference TRBV5-1 and TRBJ1-2, is KAGVTQTPRYLIKTRGQQVTLSCSPISGHRSVSWYQQTPGQGLQFLFEYFSETQRNKGNFPGRFSGRQFSNSRSEMNVSTLELGDSALYLCASSLGAGNNYGYTFGSGTRLTVV.